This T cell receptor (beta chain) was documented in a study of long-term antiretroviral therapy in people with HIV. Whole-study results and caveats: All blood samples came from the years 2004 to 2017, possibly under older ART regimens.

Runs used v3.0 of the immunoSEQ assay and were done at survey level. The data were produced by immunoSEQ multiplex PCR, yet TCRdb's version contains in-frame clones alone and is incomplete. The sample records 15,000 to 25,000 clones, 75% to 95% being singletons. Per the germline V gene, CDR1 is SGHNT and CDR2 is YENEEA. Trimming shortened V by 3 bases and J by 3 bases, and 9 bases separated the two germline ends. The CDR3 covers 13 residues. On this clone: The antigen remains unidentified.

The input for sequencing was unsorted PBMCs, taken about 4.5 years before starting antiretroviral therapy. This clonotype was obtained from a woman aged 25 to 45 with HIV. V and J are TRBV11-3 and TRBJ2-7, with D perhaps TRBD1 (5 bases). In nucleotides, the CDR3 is TGTGCCAGCAGCTTTGACAGAGACTACGAGCAGTACTTC. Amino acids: CASSFDRDYEQYF.